Listed here is a single T cell receptor beta chain. Its antigen is undetermined. These data come from a study of cytomegalovirus exposure and HLA in healthy donors. Study-wide findings and caveats: The authors later found TCR association rates varying by HLA locus, with DRB1 most and HLA-C fewest. Cytomegalovirus-associated status was assigned to about 170 TCR beta chains. Some V segments (TRBV6-2 and TRBV6-3 among them) were excluded as indistinguishable. Presence/absence analyses assumed roughly uniform sequencing depth across donors, which may not hold.

The PCR had 60 Vbeta and 13 Jbeta primers. Profiling relied on immunoSEQ multiplex PCR, and the TCRdb table lists in-frame clones only, not all of them. In the table there are about 200,000 clones, roughly 86% of which are singletons. Trimming took 8 bases from V and 4 from J; bases not matched to a gene: 1. The germline CDR1 and CDR2 sequences are MNHEY and SMNVEV (reference sequence). The CDR3 extends over 14 amino acids. What was sequenced was PBMCs. This clonotype was obtained from a man aged 35 to 55 in good health and CMV-seropositive. The chain has TRBV27 and TRBJ2-2, with TRBD2 matching 13 bases. The CDR3, as DNA: TGTGCCAGCGGACTAGCGGGAGCCACCGGGGAGCTGTTTTTT. This encodes CASGLAGATGELFF.